This is a list of T cell receptor beta chains from one sample in a study of cytotoxic CD8 clonotypes in ibrutinib-treated CLL. Here immunoSEQ multiplex PCR was the method, and the copy in TCRdb shows in-frame clones only, minus some. Among 300,000 or so clones listed, 60% to 80% were seen once. Sequencing used PBMCs, obtained after 36 months of ibrutinib treatment. The receptors derive from a human donor with chronic lymphocytic leukemia. CDR3s include the opening cysteine and the closing phenylalanine or tryptophan. D genes are given only for firm matches. A row's size may be missing; if present it is once, few, many or a size class.

V: TRBV28; D: NA; size: few; J: TRBJ1-5; CDR3: CASSLSGVSLSQHF; DNA: TGTGCCAGCAGTTTATCGGGGGTTTCTTTGTCCCAGCATTTT
V: TRBV27; D: NA; size: NA; J: TRBJ2-6; CDR3: CASSLRYSGANVLTF; DNA: TGTGCCAGCAGTCTTAGGTACTCTGGGGCCAACGTCCTGACTTTC
V: TRBV25-1; D: NA; size: NA; J: TRBJ2-7; CDR3: CASSETLNYEQYF; DNA: TGTGCCAGCAGTGAAACCTTAAACTACGAGCAGTACTTC
V: TRBV11-3; D: NA; size: NA; J: TRBJ2-5; CDR3: CASSSSGGETQYF; DNA: TGTGCCAGCAGCTCCAGTGGTGGTGAGACCCAGTACTTC
V: TRBV6-6; D: TRBD1; size: NA; J: TRBJ2-1; CDR3: CASSYSEGARREQFF; DNA: TGTGCCAGCAGTTACTCCGAGGGGGCGCGACGAGAGCAGTTCTTC
V: TRBV5-4; D: NA; size: NA; J: TRBJ2-3; CDR3: CASSLGGPSTDTQYF; DNA: TGTGCCAGCAGCTTGGGGGGACCTAGCACAGATACGCAGTATTTT
V: TRBV6-5; D: NA; size: few; J: TRBJ2-5; CDR3: CASGATQETQYF; DNA: TGTGCCAGCGGTGCGACCCAAGAGACCCAGTACTTC
V: TRBV5-6; D: TRBD1; size: NA; J: TRBJ2-1; CDR3: CASSFLTGDRTKQFF; DNA: TGTGCCAGCAGCTTTTTGACAGGGGATCGAACCAAGCAGTTCTTC
V: TRBV4-1; D: TRBD1; size: NA; J: TRBJ1-4; CDR3: CASSPGGSGEKLFF; DNA: TGCGCCAGCAGTCCAGGGGGGTCAGGTGAAAAACTGTTTTTT
V: TRBV28; D: TRBD1; size: few; J: TRBJ1-5; CDR3: CASSPGGLNQPQHF; DNA: TGTGCCAGCAGTCCAGGGGGCCTCAATCAGCCCCAGCATTTT
V: TRBV2; D: NA; size: NA; J: TRBJ1-1; CDR3: CASSRTAMNTEAFF; DNA: TGTGCCAGCAGTCGAACAGCCATGAACACTGAAGCTTTCTTT
V: TRBV5-4; D: TRBD1; size: NA; J: TRBJ1-3; CDR3: CASSRDRGDTIYF; DNA: TGTGCCAGCAGCCGCGACAGGGGGGACACCATATATTTT
V: TRBV5-4; D: NA; size: few; J: TRBJ2-5; CDR3: CASSTTETQYF; DNA: TGTGCCAGCAGCACAACAGAGACCCAGTACTTC
V: TRBV7-3; D: NA; size: NA; J: TRBJ1-1; CDR3: CASSEGRNTEAFF; DNA: TGTGCCAGCAGCGAGGGACGGAACACTGAAGCTTTCTTT
V: TRBV19; D: TRBD1; size: once; J: TRBJ1-4; CDR3: CASRDRDEEKLFF; DNA: TGTGCCAGTAGAGACAGGGATGAGGAAAAACTGTTTTTT
V: TRBV2; D: NA; size: NA; J: TRBJ2-4; CDR3: CASKDRVKNIQYF; DNA: TGTGCCAGCAAGGACAGAGTAAAAAACATTCAGTACTTC
V: TRBV6-6; D: NA; size: NA; J: TRBJ1-2; CDR3: CASSYDSLYGYTF; DNA: TGTGCCAGCAGCTACGACAGCCTCTATGGCTACACCTTC
V: TRBV18; D: NA; size: NA; J: TRBJ1-1; CDR3: CASSPLQGGYTEAFF; DNA: TGTGCCAGCTCACCACTACAAGGGGGGTACACTGAAGCTTTCTTT
V: TRBV7-2; D: NA; size: NA; J: TRBJ2-3; CDR3: CASSLMPTDTQYF; DNA: TGTGCCAGCAGCTTAATGCCGACAGATACGCAGTATTTT
V: TRBV5-1; D: NA; size: NA; J: TRBJ1-1; CDR3: CASSPTGVMNTEAFF; DNA: TGCGCCAGCAGCCCAACCGGGGTAATGAACACTGAAGCTTTCTTT
V: TRBV29-1; D: NA; size: once; J: TRBJ1-5; CDR3: CSVQGPGNQPQHF; DNA: TGCAGCGTCCAGGGGCCGGGGAATCAGCCCCAGCATTTT
V: TRBV13; D: TRBD2; size: NA; J: TRBJ2-3; CDR3: CANGRRLAGGADTQYF; DNA: TGTGCCAACGGTCGTCGGCTAGCGGGGGGGGCAGATACGCAGTATTTT
V: TRBV9; D: NA; size: few; J: TRBJ2-5; CDR3: CASSVAQQETQYF; DNA: TGTGCCAGCAGCGTAGCCCAGCAAGAGACCCAGTACTTC
V: TRBV7-8; D: TRBD1; size: NA; J: TRBJ2-6; CDR3: CASSLNRGPGANVLTF; DNA: TGTGCCAGCAGCTTAAACAGGGGACCTGGGGCCAACGTCCTGACTTTC
V: TRBV4-1; D: NA; size: NA; J: TRBJ2-7; CDR3: CASSTRGTPYEQYF; DNA: TGCGCCAGCAGCACTAGAGGTACACCGTACGAGCAGTACTTC
V: TRBV7-9; D: NA; size: NA; J: TRBJ2-7; CDR3: CASTSVSYEQYF; DNA: TGTGCCAGCACTAGCGTTTCCTACGAGCAGTACTTC